The clone carrying this T cell receptor (beta chain) came up many times. Its antigen is as yet unknown. This sample stems from a study of CD8 T cells in ankylosing spondylitis. Regarding the study as a whole: One TCR beta motif, made up of about 8 highly homologous variants, appeared characteristic of ankylosing spondylitis blood.

Quantitative 5'-RACE with molecular barcodes generated TCR beta libraries. Each CDR3 protein gets one entry after TCRdb re-called the 5' RACE reads with MiXCR. The top ten hold 4% to 5% of the sample, which has roughly 230,000 distinct CDR3 sequences, 8% to 9% seen once. V lost 6 bases and J 4 bases, leaving 19 bases between the germline ends. The CDR3 spans 16 residues. Sequencing was done on a sample of blood, either unsorted or a sorted T cell fraction (not recorded which). This receptor was taken from a female donor with ankylosing spondylitis or in good health (not recorded which). The chain recombines TRBV12-3 or TRBV12-4 with TRBJ2-1; a possible D gene is TRBD1 (5 bases). This CDR3 reads CASSRGASRVYNEQFF. The CDR3, as DNA: TGTGCCAGCAGCCGTGGGGCCAGTAGGGTTTACAATGAGCAGTTCTTC.